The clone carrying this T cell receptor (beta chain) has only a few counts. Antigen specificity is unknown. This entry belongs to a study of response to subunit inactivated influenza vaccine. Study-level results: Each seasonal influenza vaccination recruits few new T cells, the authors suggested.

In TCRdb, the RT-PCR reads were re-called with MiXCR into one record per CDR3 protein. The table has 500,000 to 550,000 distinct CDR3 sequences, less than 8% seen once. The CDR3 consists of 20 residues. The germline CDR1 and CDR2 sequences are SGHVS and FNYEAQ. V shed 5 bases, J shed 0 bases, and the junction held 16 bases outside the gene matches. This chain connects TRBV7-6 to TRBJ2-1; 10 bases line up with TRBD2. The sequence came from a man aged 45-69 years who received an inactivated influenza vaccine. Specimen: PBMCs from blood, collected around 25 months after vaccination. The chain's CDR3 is CASSGRVLAGVRSSYNEQFF. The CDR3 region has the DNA TGTGCCAGCAGCGGGCGGGTCCTAGCGGGGGTCAGAAGCTCCTACAATGAGCAGTTCTTC.